This T cell receptor beta chain was captured by sequencing in a study of shared clonotypes between healthy human individuals. Only in-frame clones appear in the TCRdb table, and some are missing; sequencing was by immunoSEQ multiplex PCR. The data hold 2,500,000 or so clones, with 85% to 95% observed a single time. The V segment lost 0 bases and the J segment 6 bases; nucleotides outside the gene matches: 10. Germline V lookup: CDR1 LGHNA, CDR2 YNFKEQ. There are 16 residues in the CDR3. This sequence joins TRBV4-2 and TRBJ2-7; TRBD2 agrees at 8 bases. The sequence came from a man between 18 and 29 years old in good health. Some clones in this sample may be carry-over from other donors' samples. Sequencing input: naive CD4+ T cells from PBMCs. Described subset: CD45RA+ positively selected. CDR3 in amino acids: CASSQDLVSGSSEQYF. The DNA of the CDR3 is TGTGCCAGCAGCCAAGATTTAGTGAGCGGGAGTTCCGAGCAGTACTTC.